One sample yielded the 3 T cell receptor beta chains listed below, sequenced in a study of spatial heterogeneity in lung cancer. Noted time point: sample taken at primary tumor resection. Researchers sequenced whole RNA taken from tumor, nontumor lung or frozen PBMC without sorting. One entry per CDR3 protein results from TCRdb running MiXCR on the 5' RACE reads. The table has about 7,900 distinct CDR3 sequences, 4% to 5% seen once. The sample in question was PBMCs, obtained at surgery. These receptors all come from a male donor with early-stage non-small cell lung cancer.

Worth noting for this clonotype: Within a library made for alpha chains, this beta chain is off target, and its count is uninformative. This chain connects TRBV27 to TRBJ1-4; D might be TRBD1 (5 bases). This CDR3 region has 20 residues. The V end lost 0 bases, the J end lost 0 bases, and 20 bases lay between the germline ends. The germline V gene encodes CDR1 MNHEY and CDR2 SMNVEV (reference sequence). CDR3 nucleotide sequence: TGTGCCAGCAGTTTATCGCCCCTCGACCCCGACAGTGCAACTAATGAAAAACTGTTTTTT. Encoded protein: CASSLSPLDPDSATNEKLFF.

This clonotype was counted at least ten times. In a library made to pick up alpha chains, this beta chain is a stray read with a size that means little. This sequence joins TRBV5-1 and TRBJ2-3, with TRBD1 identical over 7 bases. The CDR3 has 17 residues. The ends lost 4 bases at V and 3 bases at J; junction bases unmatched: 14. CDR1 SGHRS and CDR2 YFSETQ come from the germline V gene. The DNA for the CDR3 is TGCGCCAGCAGCACCTCAGGACAGGCCAGGTTTACAGATACGCAGTATTTT. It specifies CASSTSGQARFTDTQYF. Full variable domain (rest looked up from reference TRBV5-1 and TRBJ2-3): KAGVTQTPRYLIKTRGQQVTLSCSPISGHRSVSWYQQTPGQGLQFLFEYFSETQRNKGNFPGRFSGRQFSNSRSEMNVSTLELGDSALYLCASSTSGQARFTDTQYFGPGTRLTVL.

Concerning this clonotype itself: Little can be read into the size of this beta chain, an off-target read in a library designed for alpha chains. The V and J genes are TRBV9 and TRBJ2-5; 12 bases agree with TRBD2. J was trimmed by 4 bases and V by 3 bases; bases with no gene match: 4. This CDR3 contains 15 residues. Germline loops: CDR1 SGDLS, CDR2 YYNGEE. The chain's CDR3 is CASSGGLAGLETQYF. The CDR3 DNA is TGTGCCAGCAGCGGCGGACTAGCGGGGCTAGAGACCCAGTACTTC.